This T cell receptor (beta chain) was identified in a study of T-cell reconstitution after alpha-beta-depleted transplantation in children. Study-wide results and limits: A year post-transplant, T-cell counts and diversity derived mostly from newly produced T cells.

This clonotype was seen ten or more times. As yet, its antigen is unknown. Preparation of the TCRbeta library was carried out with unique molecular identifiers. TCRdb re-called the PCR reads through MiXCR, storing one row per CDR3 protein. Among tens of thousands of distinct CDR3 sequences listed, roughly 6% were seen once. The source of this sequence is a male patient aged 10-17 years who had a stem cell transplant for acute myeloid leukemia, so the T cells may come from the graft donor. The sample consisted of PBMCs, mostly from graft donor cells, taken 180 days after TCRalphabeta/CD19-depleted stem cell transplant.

CDR3 loop: CASSQQGQVYEQYF. CDR3 in DNA: TGTGCCAGCAGCCAACAGGGACAGGTCTACGAGCAGTACTTC. The V gene is TRBV4-2, the J gene TRBJ2-7; 8 positions match TRBD1. CDR3 length: 14 amino acids. Per germline, CDR1 LGHNA and CDR2 YNFKEQ. V shed 2 bases, J shed 3 bases, and the junction held 3 bases outside the gene matches.